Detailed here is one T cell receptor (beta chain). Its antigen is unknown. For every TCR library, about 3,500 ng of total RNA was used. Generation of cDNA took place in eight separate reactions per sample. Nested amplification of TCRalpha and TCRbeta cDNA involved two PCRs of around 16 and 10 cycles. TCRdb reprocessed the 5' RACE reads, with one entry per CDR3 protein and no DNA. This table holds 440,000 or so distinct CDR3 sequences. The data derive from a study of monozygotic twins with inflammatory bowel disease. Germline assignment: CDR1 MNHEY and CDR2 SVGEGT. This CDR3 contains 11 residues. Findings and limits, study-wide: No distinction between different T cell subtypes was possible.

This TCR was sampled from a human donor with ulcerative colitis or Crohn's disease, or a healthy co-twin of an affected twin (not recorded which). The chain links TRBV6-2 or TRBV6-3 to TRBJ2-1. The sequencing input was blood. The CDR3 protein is CASRAIGEQFF.